This T cell receptor beta chain was profiled in a study of blood T cell repertoires in COVID-19. Sequenced by immunoSEQ multiplex PCR; TCRdb stores in-frame clones only, minus some. Here the sample spans some 45,000 clones, over 80% being singletons. CDR1 and CDR2 from the germline V gene are KGHSH and LQKENI. This CDR3 spans 10 amino acids. Trimming pared 5 bases from V and 6 bases from J, leaving 3 bases between. The sequencing sample was made of peripheral blood. The clonotype comes from a man aged 80 or over in a cohort sampled during active COVID-19. The chain couples TRBV18 to TRBJ2-3; D not resolved. CDR3 protein: CASSEDTQYF. For the CDR3, the DNA is TGTGCCAGCTCAGAGGATACGCAGTATTTT.